Listed below are T cell receptor beta chains from one sample, sequenced in a study of blood T cell repertoires in COVID-19. Assay used: immunoSEQ multiplex PCR; TCRdb lists only in-frame clones, some missing. The sample carries 130,000 to 150,000 clones, around 79% recorded once. The sample was peripheral blood. Source of these receptors: a woman aged 70-85 years with COVID-19, enrolled during active disease. CDR3s include the opening cysteine and the closing phenylalanine or tryptophan. Each record gives: D gene, V gene, clone size, J gene, CDR3 DNA, CDR3 protein. A D gene is named only where the DNA matches it firmly. Not every row has a clone size; where given, it reads once, few, many or a size class.

D gene: TRBD1
V gene: TRBV6-1
clone size: NA
J gene: TRBJ1-1
CDR3 DNA: TGTGCCAGCAGTGAAGGGGGACAGGTGAACACTGAAGCTTTCTTT
CDR3 protein: CASSEGGQVNTEAFF

D gene: TRBD2
V gene: TRBV3-1/TRBV3-2
clone size: NA
J gene: TRBJ2-1
CDR3 DNA: TGTGCCAGCAGCCAAGTCGGGACTAGCGGTAATGAGCAGTTCTTC
CDR3 protein: CASSQVGTSGNEQFF

D gene: TRBD1
V gene: TRBV29-1
clone size: NA
J gene: TRBJ2-3
CDR3 DNA: TGCAGCGTAAAACAGGGGGCTTTCTCCACAGATACGCAGTATTTT
CDR3 protein: CSVKQGAFSTDTQYF

D gene: NA
V gene: TRBV18
clone size: once
J gene: TRBJ2-3
CDR3 DNA: TGTGCCAGCTCACCGGGGCACGCAGATACGCAGTATTTT
CDR3 protein: CASSPGHADTQYF

D gene: TRBD1
V gene: TRBV11-2
clone size: NA
J gene: TRBJ1-6
CDR3 DNA: TGTGCCAGCAGCTCCCGAGGGACAGCTTCACCCCTCCACTTT
CDR3 protein: CASSSRGTASPLHF

D gene: TRBD1
V gene: TRBV7-8
clone size: NA
J gene: TRBJ2-3
CDR3 DNA: TGTGCCAGCAGCGATCCGGGACAGGGGGTCGCAGATACGCAGTATTTT
CDR3 protein: CASSDPGQGVADTQYF

D gene: TRBD1
V gene: TRBV15
clone size: NA
J gene: TRBJ1-6
CDR3 DNA: TGTGCCACCAGCAGAGGCTCCACAGGGGCCAAAAATTCACCCCTCCACTTT
CDR3 protein: CATSRGSTGAKNSPLHF

D gene: NA
V gene: TRBV19
clone size: NA
J gene: TRBJ1-1
CDR3 DNA: TGTGCCAGTATCCCGTGGGGGCGAGGTGGGTCCACTGAAGCTTTCTTT
CDR3 protein: CASIPWGRGGSTEAFF

D gene: NA
V gene: TRBV30
clone size: NA
J gene: TRBJ1-6
CDR3 DNA: TGTGCCTGGAGTGGTAGCTCCTATAATTCACCCCTCCACTTT
CDR3 protein: CAWSGSSYNSPLHF

D gene: NA
V gene: TRBV28
clone size: NA
J gene: TRBJ2-7
CDR3 DNA: TGTGCCAGCACCCGACAGGGAGGCTCCTACGAGCAGTACTTC
CDR3 protein: CASTRQGGSYEQYF